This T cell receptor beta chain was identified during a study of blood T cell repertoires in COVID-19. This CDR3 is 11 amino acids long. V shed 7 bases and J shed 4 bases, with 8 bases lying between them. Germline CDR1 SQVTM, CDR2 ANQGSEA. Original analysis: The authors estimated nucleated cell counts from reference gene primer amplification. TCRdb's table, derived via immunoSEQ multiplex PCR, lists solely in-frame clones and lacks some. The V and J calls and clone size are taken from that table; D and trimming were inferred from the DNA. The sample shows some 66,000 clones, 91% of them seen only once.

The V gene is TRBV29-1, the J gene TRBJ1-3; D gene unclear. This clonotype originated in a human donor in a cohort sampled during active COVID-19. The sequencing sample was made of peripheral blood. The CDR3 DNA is TGCAGCGCACAGACGGGAAACACCATATATTTT. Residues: CSAQTGNTIYF.